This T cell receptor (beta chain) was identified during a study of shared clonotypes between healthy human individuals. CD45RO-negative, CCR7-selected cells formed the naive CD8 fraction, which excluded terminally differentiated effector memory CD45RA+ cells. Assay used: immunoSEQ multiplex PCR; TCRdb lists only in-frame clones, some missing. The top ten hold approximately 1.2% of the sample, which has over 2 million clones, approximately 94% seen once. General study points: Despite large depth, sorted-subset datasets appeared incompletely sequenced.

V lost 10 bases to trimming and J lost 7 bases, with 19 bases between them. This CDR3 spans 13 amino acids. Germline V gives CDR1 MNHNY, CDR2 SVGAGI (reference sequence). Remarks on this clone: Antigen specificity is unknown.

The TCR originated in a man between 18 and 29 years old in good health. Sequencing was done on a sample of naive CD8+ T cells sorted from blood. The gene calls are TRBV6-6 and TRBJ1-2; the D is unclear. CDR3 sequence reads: CAIHHRESPGYTF. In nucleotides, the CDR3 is TGTGCCATTCACCATCGGGAAAGCCCTGGCTACACCTTC.